One and the same sample provided the 7 T cell receptor beta chains below, sequenced in a study of cytotoxic CD8 clonotypes in ibrutinib-treated CLL. Only in-frame clones appear in the TCRdb table, and some are missing; sequencing was by immunoSEQ multiplex PCR. The table records roughly 23,000 clones, 74% of them present only once. Sequencing was performed on PBMCs, taken before ibrutinib treatment. Every receptor here comes from a human donor with chronic lymphocytic leukemia.

The rearrangement uses TRBV28 and TRBJ2-1; 11 bases are a match to TRBD2. Germline assignment: CDR1 MDHEN and CDR2 SYDVKM. The V segment lost 8 bases and the J segment 7 bases; nucleotides outside the gene matches: 10. This CDR3 comprises 15 residues. CDR3 region: CASAPTSGILNEQFF. The CDR3, as DNA: TGTGCCAGCGCACCGACTAGCGGGATTTTAAATGAGCAGTTCTTC. Full variable domain (remainder filled in from reference TRBV28 and TRBJ2-1): DVKVTQSSRYLVKRTGEKVFLECVQDMDHENMFWYRQDPGLGLRLIYFSYDVKMKEKGDIPEGYSVSREKKERFSLILESASTNQTSMYLCASAPTSGILNEQFFGPGTRLTVL.

This rearrangement joins TRBV5-1 to TRBJ2-2; 9 bases line up with TRBD2. V dropped 4 bases and J dropped 7; count of bases not matched to a gene: 11. Per the germline V gene, CDR1 is SGHRS and CDR2 is YFSETQ. The CDR3 covers 16 residues. The CDR3 is CASSKLAGDSGGELFF. The CDR3 bases are TGCGCCAGCAGCAAGTTAGCGGGAGATTCCGGCGGGGAGCTGTTTTTT.

The sample holds a few counts of this clone. V usage is TRBV18 and J usage is TRBJ2-2; 8 positions match TRBD1. CDR1 is KGHSH, CDR2 LQKENI, per germline. V lost 1 base, J lost 4 bases, and 8 bases stayed unmatched. The CDR3 runs to 17 residues. The DNA for the CDR3 is TGTGCCAGCTCACCACTCTCCGGACAGGGCGGCACCGGGGAGCTGTTTTTT. This sequence encodes CASSPLSGQGGTGELFF. The full variable domain, in which reference TRBV18 and TRBJ2-2 provide the parts outside the CDR3, is NAGVMQNPRHLVRRRGQEARLRCSPMKGHSHVYWYRQLPEEGLKFMVYLQKENIIDESGMPKERFSAEFPKEGPSILRIQQVVRGDSAAYFCASSPLSGQGGTGELFFGEGSRLTVL.

V gene TRBV14 combines with J gene TRBJ1-1, with D hard to call. CDR1 SGHDN and CDR2 FVKESK come from the germline V gene. The CDR3 is made up of 14 amino acids. V was pared by 4 bases and J by 5 bases, with 14 bases between. CDR3 coding DNA: TGTGCCAGCAGCCCAACCGATCCGAGGACTGAAGCTTTCTTT. Protein sequence: CASSPTDPRTEAFF.

V and J are TRBV18 and TRBJ1-5; unclear D gene. Trimming shortened V by 3 bases and J by 5 bases, and 14 bases separated the two germline ends. Germline values: CDR1 KGHSH, CDR2 LQKENI. The CDR3 is 15 residues long. The CDR3 region is CASSPQRGSDQPQHF. As DNA, the CDR3 is TGTGCCAGCTCACCTCAGCGGGGTTCGGATCAGCCCCAGCATTTT.

V and J are TRBV2 and TRBJ1-1; D possibly corresponds to TRBD1 (5 bases). The CDR3 is 14 residues long. Germline CDR1 is SNHLY and CDR2 is FYNNEI. Between the trimmed V and J ends, which lost 8 bases and 0 bases, there was a span of 13 bases. CDR3 DNA: TGTGCCAGCGGAAAGACAGCTATGAACACTGAAGCTTTCTTT. Its protein product is CASGKTAMNTEAFF. Full variable domain (outside the CDR3, taken from reference TRBV2 and TRBJ1-1): EPEVTQTPSHQVTQMGQEVILRCVPISNHLYFYWYRQILGQKVEFLVSFYNNEISEKSEIFDDQFSVERPDGSNFTLKIRSTKLEDSAMYFCASGKTAMNTEAFFGQGTRLTVV.

This clone appeared a single time. The chain is built from TRBV19 and TRBJ1-1; D is perhaps TRBD1 (6 bases). V was cut by 7 bases and J by 0 bases, with 12 bases left in between. CDR3 size: 14 residues. Germline V gene data show CDR1 as LNHDA and CDR2 as SQIVND (reference sequence). In DNA form, the CDR3 reads TGTGCCAGTACCCGACAGGTAGTGAACACTGAAGCTTTCTTT. This codes for CASTRQVVNTEAFF.